This T cell receptor (beta chain) came from a study of somatic mutations in cytotoxic T cells in rheumatoid arthritis. TCRdb's copy holds only in-frame clones and misses some; the assay was immunoSEQ multiplex PCR. This table holds 7,000 or so clones, 60% to 75% found once. The V end was cut by 3 bases, the J end by 0 bases, with 6 bases between. Germline lookup yields CDR1 KGHSH and CDR2 LQKENI. The CDR3 is 14 amino acids. J is TRBJ1-5 and V is TRBV18; D remains unclear. Material: CD8+ T cells sorted from blood. The TCR sequence derives from an adult with rheumatoid arthritis. The chain's CDR3 is CASSPPYSNQPQHF. The CDR3 nucleotides are TGTGCCAGCTCACCCCCGTATAGCAATCAGCCCCAGCATTTT.